Shown below are 8 T cell receptor beta chains from a single sample sequenced in a study of Graves' ophthalmopathy and Graves' hyperthyroidism. Transcripts of RNA were the source for amplifying TCR beta CDR3 regions. Following a first-round RT-PCR that used HTBI primers, a second-round multiplex PCR was carried out. A single record per CDR3 protein comes from TCRdb applying MiXCR to the multiplex PCR reads. The repertoire consists of approximately 210,000 distinct CDR3 sequences, with roughly 21% occurring once and the leading ten covering approximately 39%. Sequencing input: peripheral blood. The receptor set was obtained from a woman in her forties or fifties with Graves' ophthalmopathy.

In its sample, this clonotype was seen many times. The gene calls are TRBV6-1 and TRBJ1-2; D remains unclear. Germline assignment: CDR1 MNHNS and CDR2 SASEGT. The CDR3 sequence is 15 residues long. Trimming removed 2 bases at V and 3 bases at J, with 13 bases between. This CDR3 is CASSEISGSYYGYTF. In DNA, the CDR3 is TGTGCCAGCAGTGAAATATCGGGCAGCTACTATGGCTACACCTTC.

The chain recombines TRBV19 with TRBJ1-1; possible D gene TRBD1, 5 bases. CDR1 and CDR2 from the germline V gene are LNHDA and SQIVND (reference sequence). This CDR3 spans 15 amino acids. V lost 1 base and J lost 6, with 15 bases in between. This CDR3 reads CASSIAGGTVPEAFF. The CDR3, as DNA: TGTGCCAGTAGTATAGCGGGGGGTACGGTTCCTGAAGCTTTCTTT.

At least ten counts were recorded for this clonotype. CDR3 in amino acids: CATSRDLGDQPQHF. As DNA, the CDR3 is TGTGCCACCAGCAGAGATCTGGGGGATCAGCCCCAGCATTTT. V and J are TRBV15 and TRBJ1-5; tentative D call: TRBD1 (5 bases). The V gene lost 0 bases and the J gene lost 5 bases, with 8 bases spanning the gap. Per germline, CDR1 LNHNV and CDR2 YYDKDF (reference sequence). This CDR3 is 14 amino acids long.

This clonotype was detected many times. This chain connects TRBV28 to TRBJ2-7, with TRBD1 identical over 7 bases. The CDR3 covers 16 residues. Trimming removed 7 bases from V and 5 bases from J; junction bases left unmatched: 17. The germline CDR1 and CDR2 sequences are MDHEN and SYDVKM. In nucleotides, the CDR3 is TGTGCCAGCATCCCGTCTCCCGACAGGGTGTGGGACGAGCAGTACTTC. This gives the protein CASIPSPDRVWDEQYF.

The chain uses TRBV7-2 and TRBJ2-7; 9 positions agree with TRBD1. From germline, CDR1 is SGHTA and CDR2 FQGNSA. The CDR3 is 14 residues long. V lost 5 bases to trimming and J lost 6 bases; unmatched junction nucleotides: 8. The CDR3 coding sequence is TGTGCCAGCAGCGCCCGGGACAGGGTGGGCGAGCAGTACTTC. Protein sequence: CASSARDRVGEQYF.

The V call is TRBV12-3 or TRBV12-4, the J call TRBJ2-7; no definite D call. The CDR3 is made up of 17 amino acids. Trimming removed 0 bases from V and 1 base from J, with 16 bases in between. The CDR3 region is CASSLADVGRISYEQYF. The CDR3 DNA reads TGTGCCAGCAGTTTAGCGGATGTGGGCAGAATATCCTACGAGCAGTACTTC.

V usage is TRBV11-2 and J usage is TRBJ2-2; 10 bases agree with TRBD2. Germline CDR1 reads SGHAT; CDR2 reads FQNNGV. CDR3 length equals 19 residues. Germline trimming cut 2 bases from V and 6 bases from J; bases unmatched to any gene: 15. The CDR3 is CASSLNPIPSGSLAGELFF. In DNA, the CDR3 is TGTGCCAGCAGCTTAAATCCTATACCTAGCGGGAGTCTCGCCGGGGAGCTGTTTTTT.

This clonotype was recorded at least ten times. The genes are TRBV6-1 and TRBJ2-6; D not resolved. The V end lost 5 bases, the J end lost 2 bases, and 10 bases lay between the germline ends. The CDR3 is made up of 15 amino acids. In germline, CDR1 is MNHNS, CDR2 SASEGT. The CDR3 DNA is TGTGCCAGCAGTCCCAGAGAGGCTGGGGCCAACGTCCTGACTTTC. This sequence encodes CASSPREAGANVLTF.